This T cell receptor beta chain was sequenced during a study of metastatic and nonmetastatic thyroid tumors. Study-level results: Reportedly, malignant thyroid tumors had significantly higher TCR beta diversity than benign nodules, in blood and tumor.

V shed 4 bases, J shed 7 bases, and the junction held 9 bases outside the gene matches. Germline V lookup: CDR1 MNHNS, CDR2 SASEGT. The CDR3 is made up of 14 amino acids. In the original analysis: To classify distant metastasis in papillary thyroid cancer, a model was built from CDR3 differences across clinicopathological groups. TCRdb re-processed the PCR reads through MiXCR. TCRdb's processing, not the authors' own work, is the source of the V and J calls. The data hold about 36,000 clones, with about 20% observed a single time. This clone is medium-sized (0.01 to 0.1%). Its antigen remains unidentified. Before thyroid surgery, none of the patients had received any treatment.

The sequence came from a female donor with papillary thyroid cancer or a benign thyroid nodule (not recorded which). Some clones in this sample may be carry-over from other donors' samples. Sequenced material: blood. The genes are TRBV6-1 and TRBJ1-2; 7 bases fit TRBD1. CDR3 amino acids: CASSGLRDSLGYTF. CDR3 bases: TGTGCCAGCAGTGGACTCCGGGACAGCCTTGGCTACACCTTC.